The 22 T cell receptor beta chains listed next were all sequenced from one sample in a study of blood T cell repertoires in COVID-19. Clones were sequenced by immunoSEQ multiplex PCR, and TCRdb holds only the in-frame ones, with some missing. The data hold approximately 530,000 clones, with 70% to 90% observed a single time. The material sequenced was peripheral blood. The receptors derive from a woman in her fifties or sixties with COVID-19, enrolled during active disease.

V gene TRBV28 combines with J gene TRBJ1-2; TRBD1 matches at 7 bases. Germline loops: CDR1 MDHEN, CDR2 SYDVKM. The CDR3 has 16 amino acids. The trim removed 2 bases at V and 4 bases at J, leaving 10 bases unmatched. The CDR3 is CASSLSAVQGSYGYTF. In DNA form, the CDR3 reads TGTGCCAGCAGTTTAAGCGCCGTACAGGGGAGCTATGGCTACACCTTC.

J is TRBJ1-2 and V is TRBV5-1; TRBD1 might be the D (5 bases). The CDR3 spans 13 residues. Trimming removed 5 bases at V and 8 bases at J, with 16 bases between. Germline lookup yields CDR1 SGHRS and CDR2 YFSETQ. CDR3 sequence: CASSMVRDGGYTF. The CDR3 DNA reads TGCGCCAGCAGTATGGTCAGGGATGGCGGCTACACCTTC.

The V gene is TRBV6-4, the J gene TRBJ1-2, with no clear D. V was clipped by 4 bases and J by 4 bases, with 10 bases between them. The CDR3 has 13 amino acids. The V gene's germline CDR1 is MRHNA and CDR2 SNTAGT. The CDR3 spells CASSAKAGYGYTF. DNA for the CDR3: TGTGCCAGCAGTGCCAAGGCAGGCTATGGCTACACCTTC.

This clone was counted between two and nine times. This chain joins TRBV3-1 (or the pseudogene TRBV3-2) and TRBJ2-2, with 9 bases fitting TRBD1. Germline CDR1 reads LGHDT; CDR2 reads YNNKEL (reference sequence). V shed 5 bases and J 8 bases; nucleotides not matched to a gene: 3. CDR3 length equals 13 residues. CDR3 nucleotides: TGTGCCAGCAGCTCGGACAGGGGTGGGGAGCTGTTTTTT. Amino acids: CASSSDRGGELFF.

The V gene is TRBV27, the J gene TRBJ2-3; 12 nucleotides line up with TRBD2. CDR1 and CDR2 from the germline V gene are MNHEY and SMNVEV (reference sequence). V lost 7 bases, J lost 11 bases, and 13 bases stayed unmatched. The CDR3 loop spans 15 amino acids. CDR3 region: CASTPRTSGVGRQYF. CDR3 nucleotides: TGTGCCAGCACCCCCCGGACTAGCGGGGTTGGGAGGCAGTATTTT.

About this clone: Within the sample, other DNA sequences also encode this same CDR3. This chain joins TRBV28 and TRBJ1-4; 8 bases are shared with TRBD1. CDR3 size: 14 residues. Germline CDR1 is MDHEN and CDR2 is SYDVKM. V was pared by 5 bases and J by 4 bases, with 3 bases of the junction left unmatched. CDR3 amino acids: CASSPQGVNEKLFF. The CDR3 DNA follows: TGTGCCAGCAGTCCACAGGGGGTTAATGAAAAACTGTTTTTT.

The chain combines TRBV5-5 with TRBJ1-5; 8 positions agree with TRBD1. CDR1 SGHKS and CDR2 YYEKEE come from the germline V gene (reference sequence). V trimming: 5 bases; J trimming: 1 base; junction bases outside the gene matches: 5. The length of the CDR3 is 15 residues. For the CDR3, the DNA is TGTGCCAGCAGTTTCTGGGACAGGAGCAATCAGCCCCAGCATTTT. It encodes CASSFWDRSNQPQHF.

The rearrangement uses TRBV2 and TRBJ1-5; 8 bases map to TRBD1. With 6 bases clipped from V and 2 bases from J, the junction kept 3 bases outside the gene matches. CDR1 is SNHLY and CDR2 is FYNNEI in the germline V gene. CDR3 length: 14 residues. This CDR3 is CASRGQVGNQPQHF. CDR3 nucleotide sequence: TGTGCCAGCAGGGGACAGGTGGGCAATCAGCCCCAGCATTTT.

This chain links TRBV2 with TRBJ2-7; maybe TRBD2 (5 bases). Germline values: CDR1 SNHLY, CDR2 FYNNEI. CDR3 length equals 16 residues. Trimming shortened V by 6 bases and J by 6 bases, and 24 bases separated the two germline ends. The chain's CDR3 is CASSPRERAEELEQYF. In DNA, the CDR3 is TGTGCCAGCAGCCCCCGAGAGAGGGCCGAAGAGCTCGAGCAGTACTTC.

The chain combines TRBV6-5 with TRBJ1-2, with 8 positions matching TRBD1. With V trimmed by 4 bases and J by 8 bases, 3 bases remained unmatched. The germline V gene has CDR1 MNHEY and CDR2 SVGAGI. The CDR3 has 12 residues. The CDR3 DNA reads TGTGCCAGCAGTTCACAGGGGGACGGCTACACCTTC. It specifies CASSSQGDGYTF.

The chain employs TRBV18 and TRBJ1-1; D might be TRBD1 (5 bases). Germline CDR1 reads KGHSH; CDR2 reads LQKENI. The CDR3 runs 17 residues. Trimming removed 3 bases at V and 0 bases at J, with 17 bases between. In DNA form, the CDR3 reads TGTGCCAGCTCACCGGCAAGTAGAGACAGATTGAACACTGAAGCTTTCTTT. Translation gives CASSPASRDRLNTEAFF.

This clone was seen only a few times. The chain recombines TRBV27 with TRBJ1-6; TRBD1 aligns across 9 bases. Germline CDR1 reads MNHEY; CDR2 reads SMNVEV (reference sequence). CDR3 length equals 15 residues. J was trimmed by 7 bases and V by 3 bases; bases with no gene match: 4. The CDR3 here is CASSLTGGRNSPLHF. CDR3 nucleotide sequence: TGTGCCAGCAGTTTGACAGGGGGACGGAATTCACCCCTCCACTTT.

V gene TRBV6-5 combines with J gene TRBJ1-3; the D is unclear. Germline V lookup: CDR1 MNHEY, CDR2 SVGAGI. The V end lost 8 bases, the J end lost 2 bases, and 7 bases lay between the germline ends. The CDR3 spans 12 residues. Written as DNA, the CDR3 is TGTGCCAGCGGAGGTGCTGGAAACACCATATATTTT. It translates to CASGGAGNTIYF.

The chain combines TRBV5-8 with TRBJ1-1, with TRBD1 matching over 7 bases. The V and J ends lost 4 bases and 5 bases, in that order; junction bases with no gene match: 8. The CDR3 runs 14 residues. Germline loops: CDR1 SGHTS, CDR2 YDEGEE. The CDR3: CASSRGQVGTEAFF. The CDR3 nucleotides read TGTGCCAGCAGCCGCGGACAGGTTGGTACTGAAGCTTTCTTT.

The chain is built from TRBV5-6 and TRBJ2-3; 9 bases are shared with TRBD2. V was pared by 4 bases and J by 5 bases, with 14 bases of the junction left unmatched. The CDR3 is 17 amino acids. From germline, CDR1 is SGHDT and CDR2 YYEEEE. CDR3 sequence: CASSRYHLAGFKDTQYF. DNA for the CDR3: TGTGCCAGCAGCCGTTATCATCTAGCGGGGTTCAAAGATACGCAGTATTTT.

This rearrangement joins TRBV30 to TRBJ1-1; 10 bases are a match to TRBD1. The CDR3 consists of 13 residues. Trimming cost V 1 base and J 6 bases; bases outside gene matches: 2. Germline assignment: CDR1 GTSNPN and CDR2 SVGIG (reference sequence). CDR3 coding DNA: TGTGCCTGGAGTGACGACAGGGGGCCTGAAGCTTTCTTT. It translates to CAWSDDRGPEAFF. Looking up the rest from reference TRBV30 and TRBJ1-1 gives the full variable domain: SQTIHQWPATLVQPVGSPLSLECTVEGTSNPNLYWYRQAAGRGLQLLFYSVGIGQISSEVPQNLSASRPQDRQFILSSKKLLLSDSGFYLCAWSDDRGPEAFFGQGTRLTVV.

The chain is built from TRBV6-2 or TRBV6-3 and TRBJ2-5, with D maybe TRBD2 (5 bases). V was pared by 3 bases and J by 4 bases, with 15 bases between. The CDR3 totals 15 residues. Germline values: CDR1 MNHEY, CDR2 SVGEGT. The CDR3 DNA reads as TGTGCCAGCAGTTATATGGAGGTCGACACAGAGACCCAGTACTTC. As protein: CASSYMEVDTETQYF.

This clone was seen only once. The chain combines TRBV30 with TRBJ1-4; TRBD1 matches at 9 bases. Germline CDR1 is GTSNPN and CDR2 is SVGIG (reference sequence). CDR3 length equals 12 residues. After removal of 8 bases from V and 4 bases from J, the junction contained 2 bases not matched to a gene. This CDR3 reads CAGDRDNEKLFF. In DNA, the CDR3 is TGTGCCGGGGACAGGGATAATGAAAAACTGTTTTTT.

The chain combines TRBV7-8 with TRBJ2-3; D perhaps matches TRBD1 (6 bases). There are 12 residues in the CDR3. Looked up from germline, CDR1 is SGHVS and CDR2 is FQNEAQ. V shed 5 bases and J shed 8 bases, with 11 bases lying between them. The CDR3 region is CASSTRGGTQYF. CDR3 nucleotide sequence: TGTGCCAGCAGCACCCGAGGGGGTACGCAGTATTTT.

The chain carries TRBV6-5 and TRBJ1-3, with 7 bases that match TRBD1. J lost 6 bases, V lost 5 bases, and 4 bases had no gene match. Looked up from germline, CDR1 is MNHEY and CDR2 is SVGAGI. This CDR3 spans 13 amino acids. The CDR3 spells CASSRTGENTIYF. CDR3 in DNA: TGTGCCAGCAGTAGAACAGGGGAAAACACCATATATTTT.

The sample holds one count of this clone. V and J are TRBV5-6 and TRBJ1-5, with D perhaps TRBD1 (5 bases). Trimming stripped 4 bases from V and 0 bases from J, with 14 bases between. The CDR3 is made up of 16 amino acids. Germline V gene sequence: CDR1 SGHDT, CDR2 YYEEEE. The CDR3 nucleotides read TGTGCCAGCAGCGATGGGGCCCTAAATAGCAATCAGCCCCAGCATTTT. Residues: CASSDGALNSNQPQHF. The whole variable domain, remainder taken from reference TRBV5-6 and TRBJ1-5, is DAGVTQSPTHLIKTRGQQVTLRCSPKSGHDTVSWYQQALGQGPQFIFQYYEEEERQRGNFPDRFSGHQFPNYSSELNVNALLLGDSALYLCASSDGALNSNQPQHFGDGTRLSIL.

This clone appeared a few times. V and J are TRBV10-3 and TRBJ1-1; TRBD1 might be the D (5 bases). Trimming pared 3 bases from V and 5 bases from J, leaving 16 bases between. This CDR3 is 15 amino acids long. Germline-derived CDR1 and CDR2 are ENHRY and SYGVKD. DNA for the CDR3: TGTGCCATCAGTGAAAACGAAGACAGTCGGACTGAAGCTTTCTTT. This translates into CAISENEDSRTEAFF.